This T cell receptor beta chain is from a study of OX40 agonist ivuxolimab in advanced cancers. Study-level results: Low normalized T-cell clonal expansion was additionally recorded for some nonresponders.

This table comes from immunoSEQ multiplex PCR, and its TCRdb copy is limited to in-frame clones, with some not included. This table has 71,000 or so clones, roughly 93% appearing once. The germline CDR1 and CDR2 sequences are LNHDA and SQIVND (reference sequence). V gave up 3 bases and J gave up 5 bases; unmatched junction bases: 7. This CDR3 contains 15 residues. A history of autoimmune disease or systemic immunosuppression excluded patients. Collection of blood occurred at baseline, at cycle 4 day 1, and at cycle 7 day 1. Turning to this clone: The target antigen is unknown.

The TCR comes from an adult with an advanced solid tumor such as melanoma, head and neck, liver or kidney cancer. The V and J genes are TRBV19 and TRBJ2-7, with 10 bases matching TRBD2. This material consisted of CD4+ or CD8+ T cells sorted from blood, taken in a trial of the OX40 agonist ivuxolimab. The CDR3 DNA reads TGTGCCAGTAGTATTAGGGCTAGCGGGAGTCACGAGCAGTACTTC. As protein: CASSIRASGSHEQYF.